This entry describes one T cell receptor beta chain. TCRdb keeps only in-frame clones here, not all; method: immunoSEQ multiplex PCR. This sample has about 400,000 clones, with roughly 86% found just once. These data come from a study of blood T cell repertoires in COVID-19. Turning to the study itself: Acute and convalescent COVID-19 samples came from the United States, Italy and Spain.

The receptor was derived from a human donor in a cohort sampled during active COVID-19. The sequencing input was peripheral blood.

This chain's CDR3 is CASRPTGVPEAFF. CDR3 DNA: TGTGCCAGCAGGCCAACAGGGGTCCCTGAAGCTTTCTTT. The rearrangement uses TRBV2 and TRBJ1-1, with 7 bases aligning to TRBD1. The ends lost 6 bases at V and 6 bases at J; junction bases unmatched: 7. Germline CDR1 and CDR2: SNHLY and FYNNEI. The CDR3 extends over 13 amino acids.